This note documents a single T cell receptor beta chain sequence. Profiled with immunoSEQ multiplex PCR; TCRdb holds only in-frame clones, not every one. The data contain roughly 100,000 clones, 70% to 90% of them singletons. The data are from a study of blood T cell repertoires in COVID-19. The CDR3 loop spans 16 amino acids. V was trimmed by 5 bases and J by 5 bases, leaving 22 bases between them. CDR1 and CDR2 (germline): SNHLY, FYNNEI. The genes are TRBV2 and TRBJ2-7; D is perhaps TRBD1 (5 bases). The sequence derives from a human donor in a cohort sampled during active COVID-19. Material: peripheral blood. The CDR3 reads CASSITLGALGNEQYF. In DNA form, the CDR3 reads TGTGCCAGCAGTATAACTTTAGGGGCTCTGGGGAACGAGCAGTACTTC.